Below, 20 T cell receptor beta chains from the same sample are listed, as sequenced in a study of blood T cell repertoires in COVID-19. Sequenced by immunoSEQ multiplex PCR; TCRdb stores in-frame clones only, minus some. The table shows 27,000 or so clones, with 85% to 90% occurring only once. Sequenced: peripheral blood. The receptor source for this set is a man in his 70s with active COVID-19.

In DNA form, the CDR3 reads TGTGCCAGCAGCAGGGGTAGCCAGCCCCAGCATTTT. Protein product: CASSRGSQPQHF. V usage is TRBV2 and J usage is TRBJ1-5; possibly TRBD1 for D (6 bases). The CDR3 totals 12 residues. V lost 6 bases and J lost 7, with 10 bases in between. CDR1 and CDR2 (germline): SNHLY, FYNNEI. Full variable domain (remainder filled in from reference TRBV2 and TRBJ1-5): EPEVTQTPSHQVTQMGQEVILRCVPISNHLYFYWYRQILGQKVEFLVSFYNNEISEKSEIFDDQFSVERPDGSNFTLKIRSTKLEDSAMYFCASSRGSQPQHFGDGTRLSIL.

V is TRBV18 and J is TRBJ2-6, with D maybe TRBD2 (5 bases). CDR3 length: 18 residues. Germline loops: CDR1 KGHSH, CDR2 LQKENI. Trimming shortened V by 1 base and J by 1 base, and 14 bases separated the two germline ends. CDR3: CASSPLTGSGSGANVLTF. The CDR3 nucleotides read TGTGCCAGCTCACCACTTACGGGATCGGGTTCTGGGGCCAACGTCCTGACTTTC.

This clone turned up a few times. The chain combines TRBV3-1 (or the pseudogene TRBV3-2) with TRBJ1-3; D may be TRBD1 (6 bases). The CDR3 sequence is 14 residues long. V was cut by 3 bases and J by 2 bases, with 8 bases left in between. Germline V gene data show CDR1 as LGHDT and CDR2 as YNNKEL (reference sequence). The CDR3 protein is CASSHTGTGNTIYF. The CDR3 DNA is TGTGCCAGCAGCCATACAGGGACTGGAAACACCATATATTTT.

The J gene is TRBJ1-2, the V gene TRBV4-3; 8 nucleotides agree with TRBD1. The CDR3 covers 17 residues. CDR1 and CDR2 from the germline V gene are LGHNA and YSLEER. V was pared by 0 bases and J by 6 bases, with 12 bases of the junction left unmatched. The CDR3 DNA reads TGCGCCAGCAGCCAAGAAGTCCGATCCAACAGGGGGAATGGCTACACCTTC. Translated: CASSQEVRSNRGNGYTF.

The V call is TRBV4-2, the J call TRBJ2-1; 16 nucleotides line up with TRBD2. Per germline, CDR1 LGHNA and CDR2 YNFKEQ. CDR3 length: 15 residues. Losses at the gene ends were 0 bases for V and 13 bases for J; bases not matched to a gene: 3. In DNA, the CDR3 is TGTGCCAGCAGCCAAGAGGGACTAGCGGGGGGGCATCAGTTCTTC. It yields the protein CASSQEGLAGGHQFF.

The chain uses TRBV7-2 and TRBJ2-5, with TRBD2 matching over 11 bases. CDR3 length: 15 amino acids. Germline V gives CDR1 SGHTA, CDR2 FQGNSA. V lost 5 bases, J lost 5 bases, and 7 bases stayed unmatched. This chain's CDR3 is CASSNSGGAAETQYF. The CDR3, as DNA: TGTGCCAGCAGCAATAGCGGGGGGGCCGCGGAGACCCAGTACTTC.

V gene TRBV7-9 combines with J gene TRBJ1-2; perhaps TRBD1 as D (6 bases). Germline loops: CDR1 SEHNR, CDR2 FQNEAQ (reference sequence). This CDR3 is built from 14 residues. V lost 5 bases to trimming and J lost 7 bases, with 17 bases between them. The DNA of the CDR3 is TGTGCCAGCAGCACCTCACAGGGCTCGGGTGGCTACACCTTC. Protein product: CASSTSQGSGGYTF.

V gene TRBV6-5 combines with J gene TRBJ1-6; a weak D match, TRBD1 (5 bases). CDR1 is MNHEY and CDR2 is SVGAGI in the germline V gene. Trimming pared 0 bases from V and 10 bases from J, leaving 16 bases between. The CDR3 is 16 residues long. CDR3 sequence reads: CASSYSVQGKGSPLHF. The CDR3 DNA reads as TGTGCCAGCAGTTACTCTGTCCAGGGCAAGGGCTCACCCCTCCACTTT.

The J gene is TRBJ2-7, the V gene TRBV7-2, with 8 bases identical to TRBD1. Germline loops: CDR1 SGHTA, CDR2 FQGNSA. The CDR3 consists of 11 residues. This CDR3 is CASGQGYEQYF. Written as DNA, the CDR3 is TGTGCAAGCGGACAGGGCTACGAGCAGTACTTC.

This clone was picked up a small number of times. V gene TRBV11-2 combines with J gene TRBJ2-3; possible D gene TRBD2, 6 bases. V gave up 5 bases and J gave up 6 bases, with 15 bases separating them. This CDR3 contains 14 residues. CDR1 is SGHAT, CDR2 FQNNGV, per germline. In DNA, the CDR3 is TGTGCCAGCAGCCCAGGGACTCGCCCGGATACGCAGTATTTT. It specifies CASSPGTRPDTQYF.

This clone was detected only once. The chain's CDR3 is CASSMTGGGDQPQHF. The DNA of the CDR3 is TGTGCCAGCAGCATGACTGGGGGAGGGGATCAGCCCCAGCATTTT. The V call is TRBV5-8, the J call TRBJ1-5; TRBD1 is a possible D gene (5 bases). Trimming shortened V by 4 bases and J by 5 bases, and 16 bases separated the two germline ends. The CDR3 is 15 amino acids. CDR1 and CDR2 (germline): SGHTS, YDEGEE.

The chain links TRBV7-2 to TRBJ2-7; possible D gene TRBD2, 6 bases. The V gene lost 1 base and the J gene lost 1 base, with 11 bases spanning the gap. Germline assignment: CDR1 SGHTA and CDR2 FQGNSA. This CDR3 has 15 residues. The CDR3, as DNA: TGTGCCAGCAGCTTAGGGGGACTTCTATCCTACGAGCAGTACTTC. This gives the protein CASSLGGLLSYEQYF.

The CDR3 spells CASRSPGDRGQETQYF. CDR3 nucleotide sequence: TGTGCCAGCAGATCCCCCGGGGACAGGGGGCAAGAGACCCAGTACTTC. The chain has TRBV28 and TRBJ2-5; TRBD1 matches 11 bases. Germline values: CDR1 MDHEN, CDR2 SYDVKM. Trimming cost V 6 bases and J 2 bases; bases outside gene matches: 8. The CDR3 runs 16 residues.

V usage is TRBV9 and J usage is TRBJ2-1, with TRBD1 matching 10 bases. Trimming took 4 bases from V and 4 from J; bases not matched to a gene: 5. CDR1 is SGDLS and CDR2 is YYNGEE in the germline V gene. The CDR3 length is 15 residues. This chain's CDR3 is CASSLGDRGYNEQFF. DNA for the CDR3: TGTGCCAGCAGCCTGGGGGACAGGGGATACAATGAGCAGTTCTTC.

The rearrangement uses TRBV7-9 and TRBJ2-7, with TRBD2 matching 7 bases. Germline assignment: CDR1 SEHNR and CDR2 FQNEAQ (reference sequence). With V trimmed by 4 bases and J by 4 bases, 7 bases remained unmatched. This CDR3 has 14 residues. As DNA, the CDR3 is TGTGCCAGCAGCTCTACTAGCGCAAATTACGAGCAGTACTTC. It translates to CASSSTSANYEQYF.

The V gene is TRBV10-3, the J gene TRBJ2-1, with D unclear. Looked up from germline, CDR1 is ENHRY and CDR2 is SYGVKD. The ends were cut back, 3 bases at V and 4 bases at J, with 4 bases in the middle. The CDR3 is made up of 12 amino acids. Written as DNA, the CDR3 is TGTGCCATCAGTGACAGTTACAATGAGCAGTTCTTC. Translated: CAISDSYNEQFF.

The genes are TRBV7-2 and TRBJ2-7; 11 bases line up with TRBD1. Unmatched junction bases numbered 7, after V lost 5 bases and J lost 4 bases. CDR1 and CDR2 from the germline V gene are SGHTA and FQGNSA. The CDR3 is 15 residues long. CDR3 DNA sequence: TGTGCCAGCAGCATGGGACAGGGGGTGGTGTACGAGCAGTACTTC. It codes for CASSMGQGVVYEQYF.

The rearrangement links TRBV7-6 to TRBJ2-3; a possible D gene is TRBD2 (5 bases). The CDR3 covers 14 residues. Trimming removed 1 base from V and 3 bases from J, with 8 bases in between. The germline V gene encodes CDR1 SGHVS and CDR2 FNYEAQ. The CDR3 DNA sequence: TGTGCCAGCAGCTTAGGACCGGGGACAGATACGCAGTATTTT. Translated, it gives CASSLGPGTDTQYF.

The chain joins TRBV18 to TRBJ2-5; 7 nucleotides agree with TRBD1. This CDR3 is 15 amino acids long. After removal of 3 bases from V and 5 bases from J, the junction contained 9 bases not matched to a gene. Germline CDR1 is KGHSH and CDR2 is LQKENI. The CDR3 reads CASSPQATGVETQYF. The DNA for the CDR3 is TGTGCCAGCTCACCTCAAGCTACAGGGGTTGAGACCCAGTACTTC.

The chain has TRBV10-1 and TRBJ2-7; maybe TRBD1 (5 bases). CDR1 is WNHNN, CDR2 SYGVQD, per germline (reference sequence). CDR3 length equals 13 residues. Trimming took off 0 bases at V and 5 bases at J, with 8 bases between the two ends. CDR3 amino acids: CASSESRQNEQYF. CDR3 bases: TGCGCCAGCAGTGAGTCGAGACAGAACGAGCAGTACTTC.